The 21 T cell receptor beta chains below all came from one sample that was sequenced in a study of a mutant IDH1 vaccine in newly diagnosed glioma. Sequencing was performed with immunoSEQ multiplex PCR; in TCRdb, only in-frame clones are kept and a portion is missing. This sample has about 60,000 clones, with about 81% found just once. Time point specified: week 5, during vaccination. The content of each vaccine dose was 300 ug of mutant IDH1 20-mer peptide, and topical imiquimod accompanied it. These receptors lack a known antigen. The material was PBMCs, obtained from a glioma patient whose treatment included an IDH1 peptide vaccine. The receptors come from a woman between 50 and 59 years old with glioma.

V usage is TRBV7-2 and J usage is TRBJ1-4; 7 positions agree with TRBD1. J lost 6 bases, V lost 1 base, and 5 bases had no gene match. The CDR3 contains 15 residues. The germline CDR1 and CDR2 sequences are SGHTA and FQGNSA. DNA for the CDR3: TGTGCCAGCAGCTTAGGCGGCAGGGGGGATGAAAAACTGTTTTTT. Its translation: CASSLGGRGDEKLFF.

The CDR3 loop is CASSQDWNNLGNTIYF. The CDR3 DNA follows: TGCGCCAGCAGCCAAGATTGGAATAACTTGGGAAACACCATATATTTT. V and J are TRBV4-3 and TRBJ1-3; unclear D gene. CDR1 and CDR2 (germline): LGHNA, YSLEER. V was cut by 0 bases and J by 4 bases, with 13 bases left in between. The length of the CDR3 is 16 residues.

This clone was observed a few times. The rearrangement uses TRBV6-5 and TRBJ2-7, with D maybe TRBD1 (6 bases). The CDR3 spans 16 residues. The germline V and J ends were trimmed by 0 bases and 3 bases, with 15 bases remaining between them. Germline V gene lookup returns CDR1 MNHEY and CDR2 SVGAGI. DNA for the CDR3: TGTGCCAGCAGTTACTCGACTCAGGGGTGGGTCTACGAGCAGTACTTC. Translating gives CASSYSTQGWVYEQYF.

The rearrangement links TRBV6-6 to TRBJ1-1; 7 positions match TRBD1. The V gene's germline CDR1 is MNHNY and CDR2 SVGAGI (reference sequence). The CDR3 is made up of 14 amino acids. V was clipped by 2 bases and J by 6 bases; unmatched bases: 6. The CDR3 coding sequence is TGTGCCAGCAGTTACACAACAGGGGCTCCTGAAGCTTTCTTT. It specifies CASSYTTGAPEAFF.

V usage is TRBV28 and J usage is TRBJ1-2; D unresolved. This CDR3 spans 15 amino acids. V was cut by 6 bases and J by 6 bases, with 20 bases left in between. Looked up from germline, CDR1 is MDHEN and CDR2 is SYDVKM. CDR3 sequence: CASSIGGEMSDGYTF. The CDR3 region has the DNA TGTGCCAGCAGCATTGGCGGGGAGATGAGTGATGGCTACACCTTC.

This clone has only one observation. The chain has TRBV5-1 and TRBJ2-7; the match to TRBD2 covers 8 bases. V shed 4 bases and J 2 bases; nucleotides not matched to a gene: 2. This CDR3 comprises 13 residues. Germline CDR1 is SGHRS and CDR2 is YFSETQ. The chain's CDR3 is CASSPGGTYEQYF. The CDR3 coding sequence is TGCGCCAGCAGCCCGGGGGGGACCTACGAGCAGTACTTC.

This sequence joins TRBV27 and TRBJ2-7; D is unclear. Germline V lookup: CDR1 MNHEY, CDR2 SMNVEV (reference sequence). V lost 5 bases and J 2 bases, leaving 13 bases between the germline ends. The CDR3 runs 14 residues. The chain's CDR3 is CASSLATGTYEQYF. The CDR3 nucleotides are TGTGCCAGCAGTCTGGCGACTGGTACCTACGAGCAGTACTTC.

The chain recombines TRBV5-1 with TRBJ2-3; D may be TRBD2 (6 bases). Trimming removed 3 bases from V and 3 bases from J, with 17 bases in between. This CDR3 is built from 16 residues. In germline, CDR1 is SGHRS, CDR2 YFSETQ. The CDR3 sequence: CASSSSDGGATDTQYF. The CDR3 coding sequence is TGCGCCAGCAGCTCCTCAGACGGGGGTGCTACAGATACGCAGTATTTT.

The rearrangement joins TRBV14 to TRBJ2-7, with D uncertain. V was pared by 3 bases and J by 3 bases, with 9 bases between. The CDR3 has 13 residues. Per the germline V gene, CDR1 is SGHDN and CDR2 is FVKESK. CDR3 amino acids: CASSQKASYEQYF. The CDR3 bases are TGTGCCAGCAGCCAGAAGGCCAGCTACGAGCAGTACTTC.

The chain uses TRBV5-1 and TRBJ2-7; 10 bases align to TRBD2. Germline V gives CDR1 SGHRS, CDR2 YFSETQ. J gave up 2 bases and V 0 bases, and 8 bases lay outside the gene matches. The CDR3 sequence is 17 residues long. The CDR3, as DNA: TGCGCCAGCAGCTTGGGCTATAGCGGGGGGAATCCCTACGAGCAGTACTTC. Encoded protein: CASSLGYSGGNPYEQYF. The variable domain in full, completed from reference TRBV5-1 and TRBJ2-7, reads KAGVTQTPRYLIKTRGQQVTLSCSPISGHRSVSWYQQTPGQGLQFLFEYFSETQRNKGNFPGRFSGRQFSNSRSEMNVSTLELGDSALYLCASSLGYSGGNPYEQYFGPGTRLTVT.

The chain joins TRBV27 to TRBJ2-1; D ambiguous. The CDR3 is made up of 12 amino acids. V gave up 2 bases and J gave up 9 bases, with 8 bases separating them. Germline V CDR1 and CDR2: MNHEY, SMNVEV (reference sequence). The CDR3 reads CASSLSYTEQFF. DNA for the CDR3: TGTGCCAGCAGTTTAAGCTATACTGAGCAGTTCTTC.

The V gene is TRBV5-1, the J gene TRBJ2-5; a possible D gene is TRBD2 (6 bases). Trimming cost V 2 bases and J 2 bases, with 25 bases left between them. Germline V gives CDR1 SGHRS, CDR2 YFSETQ. CDR3 length: 19 residues. The CDR3 spells CASSFFRARSGVIQETQYF. CDR3 DNA sequence: TGCGCCAGCAGCTTTTTTCGGGCGCGTTCGGGGGTGATACAAGAGACCCAGTACTTC. The whole variable domain, remainder taken from reference TRBV5-1 and TRBJ2-5, is KAGVTQTPRYLIKTRGQQVTLSCSPISGHRSVSWYQQTPGQGLQFLFEYFSETQRNKGNFPGRFSGRQFSNSRSEMNVSTLELGDSALYLCASSFFRARSGVIQETQYFGPGTRLLVL.

V is TRBV6-1 and J is TRBJ2-1; a possible D gene is TRBD2 (5 bases). The V gene lost 7 bases and the J gene lost 9 bases, with 19 bases spanning the gap. Germline V lookup: CDR1 MNHNS, CDR2 SASEGT. The CDR3 has 14 amino acids. DNA for the CDR3: TGTGCCAGCATGGCATCTAGAGGGTCGATTGAGCAGTTCTTC. The encoded protein is CASMASRGSIEQFF.

The J gene is TRBJ1-2, the V gene TRBV2, with TRBD1 as a possible D gene (5 bases). Per the germline V gene, CDR1 is SNHLY and CDR2 is FYNNEI. V shed 7 bases and J shed 3 bases, with 12 bases lying between them. The CDR3 loop spans 13 amino acids. CDR3 coding DNA: TGTGCCAGCACCCCGGGGGGGGACTATGGCTACACCTTC. Translation: CASTPGGDYGYTF.

The chain uses TRBV19 and TRBJ1-5, with D hard to call. This CDR3 comprises 14 residues. Germline V CDR1 and CDR2: LNHDA, SQIVND (reference sequence). Trimming pared 8 bases from V and 3 bases from J, leaving 14 bases between. The CDR3 DNA reads TGTGCCAGTCATCCTGGGCGGTACAATCAGCCCCAGCATTTT. Translating gives CASHPGRYNQPQHF.

The chain has TRBV5-1 and TRBJ2-7; D call uncertain. Trimming cost V 5 bases and J 6 bases, with 12 bases left between them. There are 12 residues in the CDR3. Per the germline V gene, CDR1 is SGHRS and CDR2 is YFSETQ. The CDR3 sequence: CASSYHSSEQYF. The CDR3 DNA sequence: TGCGCCAGCAGTTACCACTCCAGCGAGCAGTACTTC.

The CDR3, as DNA: TGTGCCAGCAGTAGGACTAGCGGGGCAGATACGCAGTATTTT. It is translated as CASSRTSGADTQYF. The gene calls are TRBV2 and TRBJ2-3, with 12 positions matching TRBD2. The CDR3 has 14 residues. Germline V gene data show CDR1 as SNHLY and CDR2 as FYNNEI. V shed 5 bases, J shed 4 bases, and the junction held 1 base outside the gene matches.

The chain combines TRBV27 with TRBJ1-6; no clear D. The germline gives CDR1 MNHEY, CDR2 SMNVEV (reference sequence). The length of the CDR3 is 14 residues. V gave up 2 bases and J gave up 8 bases, with 10 bases separating them. The chain's CDR3 is CASSLPQAHSPLHF. CDR3 DNA sequence: TGTGCCAGCAGTTTACCCCAAGCTCATTCACCCCTCCACTTT.

For the CDR3, the DNA is TGTGCCAGTAGAGCCGGGACAGGGAACACCGGGGAGCTGTTTTTT. It is translated as CASRAGTGNTGELFF. J is TRBJ2-2 and V is TRBV19; 8 positions match TRBD1. Germline V lookup: CDR1 LNHDA, CDR2 SQIVND (reference sequence). Trimming cost V 6 bases and J 1 base; bases outside gene matches: 4. The CDR3 sequence is 15 residues long.

The genes are TRBV2 and TRBJ2-1, with D possibly matching TRBD1 (6 bases). The ends were cut back, 11 bases at V and 4 bases at J, with 12 bases in the middle. Looked up from germline, CDR1 is SNHLY and CDR2 is FYNNEI. The CDR3 sequence is 12 residues long. CDR3 region: CACAQGYNEQFF. As DNA, the CDR3 is TGTGCCTGCGCTCAGGGGTACAATGAGCAGTTCTTC.

The chain has TRBV19 and TRBJ2-2, with D unresolved. Germline V gene sequence: CDR1 LNHDA, CDR2 SQIVND (reference sequence). With 1 base removed from V and 6 bases from J, the gap between germline ends came to 6 bases. The CDR3 consists of 13 residues. The CDR3 loop is CASSIGTAGELFF. The CDR3 DNA follows: TGTGCCAGTAGTATAGGTACCGCCGGGGAGCTGTTTTTT.